The clone carrying this T cell receptor (beta chain) was found many times. Its antigen is unidentified. The sample originates from a study of T-cell memory formation after mild COVID-19. Regarding the study as a whole: Contracting clones from day 15 to 85 showed balanced CD4/CD8; later expanders favored CD4+.

TCRdb re-called the 5' RACE reads with MiXCR, one entry per CDR3 protein. The data show some 300,000 distinct CDR3 sequences, with 20% to 25% seen just once and roughly 23% held by the top ten. Sequenced input: PBMCs or a T cell subset sorted from them (not recorded which). This TCR came from a man younger than 35 who had mild COVID-19 (a few samples of this study predate the infection). Cell type and time point are not known.

For the CDR3, the DNA is TGCGCCAGCCGAACCGGACTAGCGGGGGGCGAGCAGTACTTC. Its translation is CASRTGLAGGEQYF. The chain has TRBV5-1 and TRBJ2-7, with 14 bases identical to TRBD2. The J segment lost 6 bases and the V segment lost 7 bases, leaving 6 bases of the junction unmatched. Germline V gene lookup returns CDR1 SGHRS and CDR2 YFSETQ. This CDR3 is 14 amino acids long.